This T cell receptor (beta chain) came from a study of blood T cell repertoires in COVID-19. Across the whole study: Sources were T cells, B-cell-depleted T cells, or PBMCs; the material itself was cDNA or gDNA.

This table comes from immunoSEQ multiplex PCR, and its TCRdb copy is limited to in-frame clones, with some not included. The repertoire holds around 130,000 clones, with about 81% as singletons. The germline V gene has CDR1 MNHEY and CDR2 SMNVEV (reference sequence). V was shortened by 5 bases and J by 4 bases, with 17 bases between the two germline ends. This CDR3 has 15 residues. The specimen sequenced was PBMCs or T cells enriched from blood (not recorded which). The gene calls are TRBV27 and TRBJ1-2; possibly TRBD1 for D (5 bases). This sequence was found in a man aged 35 to 55 with acute COVID-19. CDR3 amino acids: CASSPQGGVGYGYTF. Written as DNA, the CDR3 is TGTGCCAGCAGTCCCCAGGGAGGGGTGGGCTATGGCTACACCTTC.